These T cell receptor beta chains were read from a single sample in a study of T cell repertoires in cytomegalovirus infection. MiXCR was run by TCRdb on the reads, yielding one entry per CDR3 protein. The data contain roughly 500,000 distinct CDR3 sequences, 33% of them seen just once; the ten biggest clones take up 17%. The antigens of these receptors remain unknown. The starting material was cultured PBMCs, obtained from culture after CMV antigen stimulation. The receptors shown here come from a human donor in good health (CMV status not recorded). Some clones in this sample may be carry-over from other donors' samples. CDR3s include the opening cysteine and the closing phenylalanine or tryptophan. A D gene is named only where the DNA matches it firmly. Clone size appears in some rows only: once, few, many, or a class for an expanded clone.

DNA: TGTGCCAGCAGCTTAGAACGGACCGGGACTAGCGGGAGAGCTAGCACAGATACGCAGTATTTT; CDR3: CASSLERTGTSGRASTDTQYF; J: TRBJ2-3; D: TRBD2; V: TRBV7-2; size: many
DNA: TGTGCCAGCAGTTACTCGGGCAGGGGGCCGGGCTATGGCTACACCTTC; CDR3: CASSYSGRGPGYGYTF; J: TRBJ1-2; D: TRBD1; V: TRBV6-6; size: NA
DNA: TGTGCCAGCAGTCTCGACGGGACAGGGAATGAGGAGCAGTTCTTC; CDR3: CASSLDGTGNEEQFF; J: TRBJ2-1; D: TRBD1; V: TRBV12-3/TRBV12-4; size: few
DNA: TGTGCCAGCAGCCCGCGACAGGGTTCCGGGGAGCTGTTTTTT; CDR3: CASSPRQGSGELFF; J: TRBJ2-2; D: TRBD1; V: TRBV7-2; size: few
DNA: TGTGCCAGCAGCTTGCGTAGCGGGAGCGGAGCAGATACGCAGTATTTT; CDR3: CASSLRSGSGADTQYF; J: TRBJ2-3; D: TRBD2; V: TRBV7-6; size: many
DNA: TGTGCCAGCAGCTTTATGGGTGGGGAGACCCAGTACTTC; CDR3: CASSFMGGETQYF; J: TRBJ2-5; D: NA; V: TRBV7-2; size: many
DNA: TGTGCCAGTATTGCGTTAGCCACGAACACCGGGGAGCTGTTTTTT; CDR3: CASIALATNTGELFF; J: TRBJ2-2; D: NA; V: TRBV7-9; size: few
DNA: TGTGCCAGCAGCTTGGTTGCTAGACTAGCGGGGCTAAAGAGCTCCTACAATGAGCAGTTCTTC; CDR3: CASSLVARLAGLKSSYNEQFF; J: TRBJ2-1; D: TRBD2; V: TRBV7-2; size: few
DNA: TGTGCTAGTGGTTCATCCATCGGGCGGATCGACTACACCTTC; CDR3: CASGSSIGRIDYTF; J: TRBJ1-2; D: NA; V: TRBV12-5; size: NA
DNA: TGTGCCAGCAGTACTAGCGGGACGAGGGGGGAGCTGTTTTTT; CDR3: CASSTSGTRGELFF; J: TRBJ2-2; D: TRBD2; V: TRBV12-3/TRBV12-4; size: few
DNA: TGTGCCAGCAGCTTGAGCGCGACGGGAGGTGAAGCTTTCTTT; CDR3: CASSLSATGGEAFF; J: TRBJ1-1; D: NA; V: TRBV11-3; size: NA
DNA: TGTGCCAGCATGCCGGGAGTAAGCGCTGAGCAGTTCTTC; CDR3: CASMPGVSAEQFF; J: TRBJ2-1; D: NA; V: TRBV12-3/TRBV12-4; size: NA
DNA: TGTGCCAGCAGCCTGACAATACTCTCTGGAAACACCATATATTTT; CDR3: CASSLTILSGNTIYF; J: TRBJ1-3; D: NA; V: TRBV7-4; size: few
DNA: TGTGCCAGCAGTTTACAGAAAGGGGAGACCCAGTACTTC; CDR3: CASSLQKGETQYF; J: TRBJ2-5; D: NA; V: TRBV12-3/TRBV12-4; size: once
DNA: TGTGCCAGCAGCTTAATGGGACTGATCAACAATGAGCAGTTCTTC; CDR3: CASSLMGLINNEQFF; J: TRBJ2-1; D: NA; V: TRBV7-2; size: few
DNA: TGCGCCAGCACCATCCTCCCACAAGCGGGAGGGCCGGGATACGAGCAGTACTTC; CDR3: CASTILPQAGGPGYEQYF; J: TRBJ2-7; D: TRBD2; V: TRBV5-1; size: NA
DNA: TGCGCCAGCAGCCAAGATGTGGGGGCAGGATACGATGAGCAGTTCTTC; CDR3: CASSQDVGAGYDEQFF; J: TRBJ2-1; D: NA; V: TRBV4-3; size: NA
DNA: TGTGCCAGCACCTTAAGGACAGTCAGCTCCTATAATTCACCCCTCCACTTT; CDR3: CASTLRTVSSYNSPLHF; J: TRBJ1-6; D: NA; V: TRBV6-6; size: NA
DNA: TGTGCCAGCAGTTCTTCTAGCGGGAGTGCCGGGGAGCTGTTTTTT; CDR3: CASSSSSGSAGELFF; J: TRBJ2-2; D: TRBD2; V: TRBV6-2/TRBV6-3; size: few
DNA: TGTGCCATCAGTGGCGGGTCGTACAATGAGCAGTTCTTC; CDR3: CAISGGSYNEQFF; J: TRBJ2-1; D: NA; V: TRBV10-3; size: NA
DNA: TGTGCCACCAGTGATTCGGGCAGGGAAGGCTACACCTTC; CDR3: CATSDSGREGYTF; J: TRBJ1-2; D: NA; V: TRBV24-1; size: NA
DNA: TGTGCCAGCAGTCCACGACAGGGGGCGGCCTGGGGAGCTTTCTTT; CDR3: CASSPRQGAAWGAFF; J: TRBJ1-1; D: TRBD1; V: TRBV27; size: NA
DNA: TGTGCCAGCAGCTTAGATGCGGGAGCGGTCGGTGAGCAGTTCTTC; CDR3: CASSLDAGAVGEQFF; J: TRBJ2-1; D: TRBD2; V: TRBV7-6; size: many
DNA: TGTGCCAGCAGTTCGGGTAGCAATCAGCCCCAGCATTTT; CDR3: CASSSGSNQPQHF; J: TRBJ1-5; D: NA; V: TRBV12-3/TRBV12-4; size: few
DNA: TGCAGTGCTACCCCGGGACTAGCGGACTCAGATACGCAGTATTTT; CDR3: CSATPGLADSDTQYF; J: TRBJ2-3; D: TRBD2; V: TRBV20-1; size: NA
DNA: TGTGCCAGCAGTGGCCAGGTCGGGAGAGAGACCCAGTACTTC; CDR3: CASSGQVGRETQYF; J: TRBJ2-5; D: NA; V: TRBV28; size: NA
DNA: TGCGCCAGCAGCCAAACACCTGGACCTACTAGCAAGCAGCCCCAGCATTTT; CDR3: CASSQTPGPTSKQPQHF; J: TRBJ1-5; D: NA; V: TRBV4-1; size: NA
DNA: TGTGCCAGCAGTGATATGGCTGGGGCCAACGTCCTGACTTTC; CDR3: CASSDMAGANVLTF; J: TRBJ2-6; D: NA; V: TRBV6-4; size: NA
DNA: TGTGCCAGCAGCCCGGGTGGGGGCGGGTCACCCCTCCACTTT; CDR3: CASSPGGGGSPLHF; J: TRBJ1-6; D: NA; V: TRBV7-9; size: NA
DNA: TGTGCCAGCAGAAGAGACAGTTATGCAACTAATGAAAAACTGTTTTTT; CDR3: CASRRDSYATNEKLFF; J: TRBJ1-4; D: NA; V: TRBV7-2; size: few
DNA: TGTGCCAGCAGTTTGCCCTCCCCGTGGGAGCAGTTCTTC; CDR3: CASSLPSPWEQFF; J: TRBJ2-1; D: NA; V: TRBV28; size: NA
DNA: TGTGCCAGCAGTGGACTCGATACGCAGTATTTT; CDR3: CASSGLDTQYF; J: TRBJ2-3; D: NA; V: TRBV25-1; size: NA
DNA: TGTGCCAGCAGCTCGACAGGGGGCGCAGGCACCGGGGAGCTGTTTTTT; CDR3: CASSSTGGAGTGELFF; J: TRBJ2-2; D: TRBD1; V: TRBV7-9; size: many
DNA: TGTGCCAGCAGCCAGGCAGGGACTGGAAACACCATATATTTT; CDR3: CASSQAGTGNTIYF; J: TRBJ1-3; D: NA; V: TRBV3-1; size: NA
DNA: TGTGCCAGCAGTTACTTTGGGACTAGCGGGGGGCAGTTCTTC; CDR3: CASSYFGTSGGQFF; J: TRBJ2-1; D: TRBD2; V: TRBV6-5; size: NA
DNA: TGTGCCAGCAGTTTGGGGAGTAGGGAAGAGCAGTACTTC; CDR3: CASSLGSREEQYF; J: TRBJ2-7; D: NA; V: TRBV28; size: NA